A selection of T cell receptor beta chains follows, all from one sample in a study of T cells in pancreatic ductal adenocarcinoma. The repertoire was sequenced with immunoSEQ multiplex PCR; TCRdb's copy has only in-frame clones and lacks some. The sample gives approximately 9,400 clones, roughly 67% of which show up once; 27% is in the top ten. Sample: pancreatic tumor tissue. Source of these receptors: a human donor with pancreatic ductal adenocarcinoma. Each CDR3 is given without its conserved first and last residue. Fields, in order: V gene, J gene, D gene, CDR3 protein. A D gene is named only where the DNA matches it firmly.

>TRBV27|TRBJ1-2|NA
ASSPKGNYGYT
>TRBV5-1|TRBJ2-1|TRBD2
ASSPLTGGVNEQF
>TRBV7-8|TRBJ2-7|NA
ASSRDTSYEQY
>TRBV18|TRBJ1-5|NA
ASSAGTANQPQH
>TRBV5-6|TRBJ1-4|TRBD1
ASSPGQGNEKLF
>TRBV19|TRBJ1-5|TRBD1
ASRGQGASDQPQH
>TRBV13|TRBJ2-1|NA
ASSLGTLTYNEKF
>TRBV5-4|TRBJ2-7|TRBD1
ASSLAAGGDEQY
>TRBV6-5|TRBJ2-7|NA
ASRLATPYEQY
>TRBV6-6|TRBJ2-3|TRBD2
ASLFTSGGAGDTQY
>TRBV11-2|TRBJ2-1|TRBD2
ASSFSLAGNEQF
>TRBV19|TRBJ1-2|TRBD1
ASTQWTGDGYT
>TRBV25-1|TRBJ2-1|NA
ASSELANNEQF
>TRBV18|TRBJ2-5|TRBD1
ASSPLTGVGQETQY
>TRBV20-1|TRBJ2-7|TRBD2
SVAGGYEQY
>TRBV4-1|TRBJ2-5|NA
ASSQDTDRGQETQY
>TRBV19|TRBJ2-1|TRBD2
ASSMVVRGTRAGEQF
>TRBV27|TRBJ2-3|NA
ASSRGRDGTQY